The rows below give T cell receptor beta chains drawn from one sample of a study of blood T cell repertoires in COVID-19. Clones were read by immunoSEQ multiplex PCR, and TCRdb kept only the in-frame ones, dropping some. The profile shows around 80,000 clones, approximately 86% of them singletons. The sequenced material came from peripheral blood. All receptors derive from a woman of 80 years or more with acute or convalescent COVID-19. Each CDR3 is given with its conserved first and last residue. The D gene is left open where the match is weak. The size field is filled for only some rows; it gives once, few, many or a size class.

>TRBD2|TRBV7-2|NA|TRBJ2-2
CASSQLAGGRTGELFF
TGTGCCAGCAGTCAACTAGCGGGGGGTAGGACCGGGGAGCTGTTTTTT
>TRBD2|TRBV5-1|NA|TRBJ2-3
CASSPGLAGGRDTQYF
TGCGCCAGCAGCCCCGGACTAGCGGGAGGGAGAGATACGCAGTATTTT
>TRBD2|TRBV4-2|NA|TRBJ2-5
CASSRAGEGLASETQYF
TGTGCCAGCAGCCGGGCCGGGGAGGGACTAGCTTCGGAGACCCAGTACTTC
>NA|TRBV7-2|NA|TRBJ2-2
CASNRRGGKAATSGELFF
TGTGCCAGCAACCGTAGGGGAGGTAAAGCGGCAACTTCCGGGGAGCTGTTTTTT
>TRBD2|TRBV27|NA|TRBJ2-7
CASSPRVAGTTYEQYF
TGTGCCAGCAGTCCCCGTGTAGCGGGTACCACCTACGAGCAGTACTTC
>TRBD1|TRBV3-1/TRBV3-2|NA|TRBJ1-2
CASSQRGLAYGYTF
TGTGCCAGCAGCCAAAGGGGGCTTGCCTATGGCTACACCTTC
>NA|TRBV7-9|once|TRBJ1-2
CASSARQRYGYTF
TGTGCCAGCAGCGCCCGACAGCGTTATGGCTACACCTTC
>TRBD2|TRBV11-3|NA|TRBJ2-7
CASSPSGGGLYEQYF
TGTGCCAGCAGCCCAAGCGGGGGAGGGCTCTACGAGCAGTACTTC
>NA|TRBV18|NA|TRBJ2-4
CASSPLAGAQAKNIQYF
TGTGCCAGCTCACCTTTGGCAGGGGCGCAAGCCAAAAACATTCAGTACTTC
>TRBD2|TRBV4-3|NA|TRBJ2-5
CASSPPSSGGETQYF
TGCGCCAGCAGCCCACCCTCCAGCGGGGGGGAGACCCAGTACTTC
>TRBD1|TRBV12-3/TRBV12-4|NA|TRBJ2-4
CASSMGQGNIQYF
TGTGCCAGCAGTATGGGACAGGGAAACATTCAGTACTTC
>NA|TRBV3-1/TRBV3-2|NA|TRBJ1-1
CASSQDVGGTEAFF
TGTGCCAGCAGCCAAGATGTGGGGGGCACTGAAGCTTTCTTT
>NA|TRBV19|NA|TRBJ1-5
CASSMRRGAGQPQHF
TGTGCCAGTAGTATGAGGCGGGGGGCAGGGCAGCCCCAGCATTTT
>NA|TRBV3-1/TRBV3-2|NA|TRBJ1-4
CASSQPGEGEKLFF
TGTGCCAGCAGCCAGCCAGGGGAGGGTGAAAAACTGTTTTTT
>NA|TRBV19|NA|TRBJ2-7
CASSQDSNSYEQYF
TGTGCCAGTAGCCAGGACTCCAACTCCTACGAGCAGTACTTC
>NA|TRBV6-5|NA|TRBJ2-7
CASKKVRPSDEQYF
TGTGCCAGCAAAAAGGTGAGGCCCTCCGACGAGCAGTACTTC
>NA|TRBV9|NA|TRBJ2-3
CASSVASGTSTDTQYF
TGTGCCAGCAGCGTAGCTTCCGGGACTAGCACAGATACGCAGTATTTT
>TRBD1|TRBV19|NA|TRBJ2-6
CASSPGQGRTGANVLTF
TGTGCCAGTAGTCCGGGACAGGGGAGAACTGGGGCCAACGTCCTGACTTTC
>NA|TRBV15|once|TRBJ2-3
CATSSARTASTDTQYF
TGTGCCACCAGCAGCGCCCGGACAGCTAGCACAGATACGCAGTATTTT
>TRBD1|TRBV19|NA|TRBJ1-3
CASSRRGQGDSDPGNTIYF
TGTGCCAGTAGTAGGCGCGGACAGGGTGACTCTGACCCTGGAAACACCATATATTTT
>TRBD2|TRBV6-2/TRBV6-3|NA|TRBJ2-1
CASSFLAGALQSYNEQFF
TGTGCCAGCAGTTTTCTAGCGGGGGCCCTTCAATCCTACAATGAGCAGTTCTTC
>NA|TRBV2|NA|TRBJ1-3
CASKQAVSGNTIYF
TGTGCCAGCAAACAGGCCGTCTCTGGAAACACCATATATTTT
>NA|TRBV5-1|NA|TRBJ2-5
CASSLQGQGETQYF
TGCGCCAGCAGCCTTCAGGGGCAGGGGGAGACCCAGTACTTC
>NA|TRBV5-1|NA|TRBJ1-2
CASSGSGVRAFPNYGYTF
TGCGCCAGCAGCGGCTCCGGCGTCAGGGCCTTTCCTAACTATGGCTACACCTTC
>NA|TRBV18|NA|TRBJ2-4
CASSPGGFGIQYF
TGTGCCAGCTCACCAGGGGGGTTTGGCATTCAGTACTTC
>TRBD1|TRBV5-6|NA|TRBJ1-1
CASSRQGAPTEAFF
TGTGCCAGCAGCCGACAGGGGGCGCCCACTGAAGCTTTCTTT
>TRBD2|TRBV15|NA|TRBJ2-7
CATSRGGLAGAYEQYF
TGTGCCACCAGCAGGGGGGGACTAGCGGGAGCCTACGAGCAGTACTTC
>NA|TRBV30|NA|TRBJ2-2
CAWSLPGSGRPGELFF
TGTGCCTGGAGCCTCCCTGGCAGTGGGAGGCCCGGGGAGCTGTTTTTT
>NA|TRBV19|NA|TRBJ1-5
CASTPGRLNQPQHF
TGTGCCAGTACCCCAGGGAGGCTCAATCAGCCCCAGCATTTT
>NA|TRBV19|NA|TRBJ1-1
CASTYFGGIMNTEAFF
TGTGCCAGTACTTACTTTGGGGGCATCATGAACACTGAAGCTTTCTTT
>TRBD1|TRBV6-5|NA|TRBJ1-1
CASRTGGKDTEAFF
TGTGCCAGCAGAACAGGGGGAAAGGATACTGAAGCTTTCTTT
>NA|TRBV6-5|NA|TRBJ2-6
CASSLEGSSGANVLTF
TGTGCCAGCAGTTTGGAGGGGAGCTCTGGGGCCAACGTCCTGACTTTC
>TRBD2|TRBV11-2|NA|TRBJ2-1
CASSLGTSGRSYNEQFF
TGTGCCAGCAGCTTAGGAACTAGCGGGAGGTCCTACAATGAGCAGTTCTTC
>TRBD1|TRBV6-2/TRBV6-3|NA|TRBJ1-2
CASSRDRVNYGYTF
TGTGCCAGCAGCCGAGACAGGGTGAACTATGGCTACACCTTC
>TRBD2|TRBV5-1|NA|TRBJ2-5
CASSSGLAGGETQYF
TGCGCCAGCAGCTCAGGACTAGCGGGAGGGGAGACCCAGTACTTC
>TRBD1|TRBV4-3|NA|TRBJ2-2
CASSQATGTGGTGELFF
TGCGCCAGCAGCCAAGCCACCGGGACAGGGGGCACCGGGGAGCTGTTTTTT
>TRBD1|TRBV27|NA|TRBJ1-1
CASSLQTGSSLTFF
TGTGCCAGCAGTTTACAGACAGGGAGCTCTCTGACTTTCTTT
>NA|TRBV10-3|once|TRBJ1-2
CAISESGGRRGYTF
TGTGCCATCAGTGAGTCGGGGGGGCGAAGAGGCTACACCTTC
>NA|TRBV5-5|once|TRBJ1-2
CASSFPRTVEGYTF
TGTGCCAGCAGCTTCCCTCGGACAGTAGAAGGCTACACCTTC